This T cell receptor beta chain emerged from a study of beta chain features in type 1 diabetes. Study as a whole: Cell yields, gender and age were similar in healthy donors and patients. Notes on the study in general: Compared to healthy donors, patients appeared to have naive, central memory and Treg TCRB repertoires that were more alike. Moderate yet significant TCRB CDR3 shortening was seen in Type 1 diabetes patients in all four CD4+ subsets. cDNA-based reads could over-represent cells with high TCR expression.

This clone appeared a few times. Antigen: not known. Every bit of the isolated RNA underwent reverse transcription, so sequencing read expressed TCRB transcripts. Clones were read by immunoSEQ multiplex PCR, and TCRdb kept only the in-frame ones, dropping some. The table lists more than 250,000 clones, roughly 20% of them singletons, with about 0.028% in the top ten. CDR1 is SEHNR, CDR2 FQNEAQ, per germline (reference sequence). V was trimmed by 5 bases and J by 6 bases, leaving 13 bases between them. CDR3 length equals 14 residues. The sequencing input was naive CD4+ T cells from blood. This receptor was identified in a woman aged 40 to 49 with type 1 diabetes. V and J are TRBV7-9 and TRBJ2-2, with D possibly TRBD1 on 6 matching bases. The CDR3 sequence is CASSGQMGAGELFF. The CDR3 DNA sequence: TGTGCCAGCAGCGGACAGATGGGGGCCGGGGAGCTGTTTTTT.